Presented here are 14 T cell receptor beta chains from one specimen sequenced in a study of control samples from healthy donors and cancer patients. Using immunoSEQ multiplex PCR, the repertoire was profiled, and TCRdb retains in-frame clones only, with some absent. The data show around 42,000 clones, approximately 87% seen once. The sequencing sample was made of blood. The receptor set was obtained from a man aged 55 to 70 in good health.

The V gene is TRBV30, the J gene TRBJ2-5; D is unclear. The CDR3 is 14 residues long. The germline V gene has CDR1 GTSNPN and CDR2 SVGIG (reference sequence). V lost 4 bases to trimming and J lost 5 bases, with 17 bases between them. The CDR3 reads CAWKIPTGRETQYF. The CDR3 region has the DNA TGTGCCTGGAAGATACCCACCGGCCGGGAGACCCAGTACTTC.

This chain joins TRBV28 and TRBJ2-1, with D possibly being TRBD1 or TRBD2 (5 bases each). Trimming cost V 3 bases and J 5 bases, with 20 bases left between them. Per germline, CDR1 MDHEN and CDR2 SYDVKM. This CDR3 is 17 amino acids long. CDR3 residues: CASSLEAMGRRNNEQFF. For the CDR3, the DNA is TGTGCCAGCAGTTTGGAGGCGATGGGACGCCGAAACAATGAGCAGTTCTTC.

V and J are TRBV7-9 and TRBJ2-7; no definite D call. The CDR3 has 14 amino acids. V lost 2 bases and J 2 bases, leaving 10 bases between the germline ends. Germline V CDR1 and CDR2: SEHNR, FQNEAQ (reference sequence). The DNA of the CDR3 is TGTGCCAGCAGCTTATCGGGCAGTCCCTACGAGCAGTACTTC. Protein: CASSLSGSPYEQYF.

Concerning this clone itself: The junction departs from the called germline gene at one end, perhaps through a read error. This chain connects TRBV13 to TRBJ2-2; tentative D call: TRBD2 (5 bases). The germline V gene has CDR1 PRHDT and CDR2 FYEKMQ (reference sequence). The CDR3 contains 15 residues. The CDR3: CANSRPSSSLRELFF. DNA for the CDR3: TGTGCCAACAGCCGCCCATCTAGCAGCCTCAGGGAGCTGTTTTTT.

This clone was counted between two and nine times. This chain uses TRBV14 with TRBJ1-6, with no clear D. CDR1 is SGHDN and CDR2 is FVKESK in the germline V gene. The V gene lost 0 bases and the J gene lost 12 bases, with 12 bases spanning the gap. The CDR3 covers 14 residues. This chain's CDR3 is CASSQEQLTVPLHF. The CDR3 bases are TGTGCCAGCAGCCAAGAACAGCTGACGGTACCCCTCCACTTT.

The chain employs TRBV4-1 and TRBJ2-5; 12 positions agree with TRBD2. This CDR3 has 15 residues. The V gene end was trimmed by 3 bases and the J gene end by 5 bases; junction bases not matched to a gene: 4. Germline V CDR1 and CDR2: MGHRA, YSYEKL. CDR3 loop: CASSHGTSGRETQYF. The CDR3 nucleotides are TGCGCCAGCAGCCACGGGACTAGCGGGCGGGAGACCCAGTACTTC.

The chain joins TRBV7-2 to TRBJ2-2; the D is unclear. V was cut by 2 bases and J by 6 bases, with 7 bases left in between. Per germline, CDR1 SGHTA and CDR2 FQGNSA. The CDR3 spans 13 residues. CDR3 amino acids: CASSLSDPGELFF. The CDR3 DNA sequence: TGTGCCAGCAGCTTATCAGATCCCGGGGAGCTGTTTTTT.

This clone was detected only once. The rearrangement joins TRBV7-3 to TRBJ1-2; D gene uncertain. Trimming removed 1 base from V and 2 bases from J, with 20 bases in between. The CDR3 has 18 amino acids. Germline V gene lookup returns CDR1 SGHTA and CDR2 FQGTGA. This CDR3 is CASSLRDPSLRRNYGYTF. The CDR3 DNA reads as TGTGCCAGCAGCTTAAGGGATCCCTCCCTCAGGAGAAACTATGGCTACACCTTC.

This chain uses TRBV27 with TRBJ2-2; 8 bases fit TRBD2. Per the germline V gene, CDR1 is MNHEY and CDR2 is SMNVEV (reference sequence). The CDR3 is 15 residues long. V gave up 5 bases and J gave up 7 bases; unmatched junction bases: 9. Here the CDR3 DNA reads TGTGCCAGCAGTCGTTCCTTAGCGGGAATCGGGGAGCTGTTTTTT. It specifies CASSRSLAGIGELFF.

The rearrangement joins TRBV19 to TRBJ2-7; 7 bases line up with TRBD2. This CDR3 has 14 amino acids. The V gene's germline CDR1 is LNHDA and CDR2 SQIVND (reference sequence). The junction had 5 bases not matched to a gene; V was cut back by 3 bases and J by 3 bases. CDR3 sequence: CASSILGGNYEQYF. In DNA, the CDR3 is TGTGCCAGTAGTATCCTGGGAGGGAACTACGAGCAGTACTTC.

The rearrangement links TRBV27 to TRBJ1-1; no firm D call. V was shortened by 3 bases and J by 3 bases, with 8 bases between the two germline ends. This CDR3 spans 13 amino acids. Germline V gene lookup returns CDR1 MNHEY and CDR2 SMNVEV (reference sequence). CDR3 nucleotides: TGTGCCAGCAGTTTTCGGCGGTACACTGAAGCTTTCTTT. Amino acid sequence: CASSFRRYTEAFF.

This chain links TRBV7-6 with TRBJ2-3, with D perhaps matching TRBD2 (5 bases). V shed 2 bases and J shed 2 bases, with 8 bases lying between them. CDR3 length: 14 amino acids. Germline V gene lookup returns CDR1 SGHVS and CDR2 FNYEAQ. CDR3 protein: CASSLNGDTDTQYF. In nucleotides, the CDR3 is TGTGCCAGCAGCTTAAACGGGGACACAGATACGCAGTATTTT.

This clone has a handful of counts. The rearrangement links TRBV2 to TRBJ1-4; TRBD1 is a possible D gene (5 bases). The CDR3 is 14 residues long. The germline gives CDR1 SNHLY, CDR2 FYNNEI. V dropped 3 bases and J dropped 5 bases, with 10 bases sitting between them. In nucleotides, the CDR3 is TGTGCCAGCAGTGACAGGGTTCTAAATGAAAAACTGTTTTTT. Protein: CASSDRVLNEKLFF.

V usage is TRBV19 and J usage is TRBJ2-1, with 9 nucleotides matching TRBD2. V was clipped by 8 bases and J by 0 bases; unmatched bases: 8. Germline-derived CDR1 and CDR2 are LNHDA and SQIVND (reference sequence). CDR3 length: 16 amino acids. CDR3 sequence reads: CASRSSGASSYNEQFF. The CDR3 DNA follows: TGTGCCAGTCGTTCTAGCGGGGCAAGCTCCTACAATGAGCAGTTCTTC. Together with reference TRBV19 and TRBJ2-1, the CDR3 gives the full variable domain: DGGITQSPKYLFRKEGQNVTLSCEQNLNHDAMYWYRQDPGQGLRLIYYSQIVNDFQKGDIAEGYSVSREKKESFPLTVTSAQKNPTAFYLCASRSSGASSYNEQFFGPGTRLTVL.